One T cell receptor (beta chain) is described in this entry. This CDR3 has 15 residues. Germline V lookup: CDR1 LNHNV, CDR2 YYDKDF (reference sequence). Losses at the gene ends were 0 bases for V and 7 bases for J; bases not matched to a gene: 5. The record originates from a study of blood T cell repertoires in COVID-19. Study at large: Collection of acute and convalescent COVID-19 samples took place in the United States, Italy and Spain.

Clones were sequenced by immunoSEQ multiplex PCR, and TCRdb holds only the in-frame ones, with some missing. This table holds over 150,000 clones, about 83% found once. This receptor was identified in a woman aged 18-29 years who had recovered from COVID-19. Sequences were obtained from peripheral blood. This chain links TRBV15 with TRBJ1-2; TRBD1 agrees at 10 bases. The CDR3 nucleotides are TGTGCCACCAGCAGAGATGTCGGGACAGGGGCTGGCTACACCTTC. This translates into CATSRDVGTGAGYTF.